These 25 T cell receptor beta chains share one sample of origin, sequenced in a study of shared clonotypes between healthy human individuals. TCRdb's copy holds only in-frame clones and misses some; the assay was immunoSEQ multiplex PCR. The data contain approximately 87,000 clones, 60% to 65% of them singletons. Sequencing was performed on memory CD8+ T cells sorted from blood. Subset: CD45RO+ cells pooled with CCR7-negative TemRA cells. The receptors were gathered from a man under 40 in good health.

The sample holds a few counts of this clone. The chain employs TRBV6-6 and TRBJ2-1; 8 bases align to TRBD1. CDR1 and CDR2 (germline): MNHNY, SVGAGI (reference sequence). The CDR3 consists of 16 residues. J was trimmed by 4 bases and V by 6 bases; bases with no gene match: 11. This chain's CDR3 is CASSPLRTGLYNEQFF. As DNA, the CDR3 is TGTGCCAGCAGCCCATTAAGGACAGGGCTTTACAATGAGCAGTTCTTC.

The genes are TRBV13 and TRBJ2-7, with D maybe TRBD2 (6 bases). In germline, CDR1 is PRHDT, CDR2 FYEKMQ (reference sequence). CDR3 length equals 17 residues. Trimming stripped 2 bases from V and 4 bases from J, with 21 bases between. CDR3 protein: CASSLKGHGPGGYEQYF. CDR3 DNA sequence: TGTGCCAGCAGCTTAAAGGGTCACGGACCAGGAGGGTACGAGCAGTACTTC. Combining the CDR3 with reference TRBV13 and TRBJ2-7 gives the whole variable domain AAGVIQSPRHLIKEKRETATLKCYPIPRHDTVYWYQQGPGQDPQFLISFYEKMQSDKGSIPDRFSAQQFSDYHSELNMSSLELGDSALYFCASSLKGHGPGGYEQYFGPGTRLTVT.

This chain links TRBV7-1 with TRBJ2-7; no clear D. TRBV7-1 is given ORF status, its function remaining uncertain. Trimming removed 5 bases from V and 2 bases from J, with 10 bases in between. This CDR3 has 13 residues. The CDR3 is CASSDVGAYEQYF. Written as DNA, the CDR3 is TGTGCCAGCAGCGACGTTGGGGCCTACGAGCAGTACTTC.

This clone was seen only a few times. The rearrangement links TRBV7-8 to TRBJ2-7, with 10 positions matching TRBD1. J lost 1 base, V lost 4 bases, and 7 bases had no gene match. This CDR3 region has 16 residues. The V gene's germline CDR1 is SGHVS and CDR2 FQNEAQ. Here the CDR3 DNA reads TGTGCCAGCAGCTGGGACAGGGGAAGTATATCCTACGAGCAGTACTTC. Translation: CASSWDRGSISYEQYF.

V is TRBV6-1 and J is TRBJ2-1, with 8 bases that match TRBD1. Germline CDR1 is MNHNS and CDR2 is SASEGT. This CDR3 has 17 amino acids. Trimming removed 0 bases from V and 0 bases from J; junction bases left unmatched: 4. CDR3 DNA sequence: TGTGCCAGCAGTGAAGCGCGGGGACAGGTCTCCTACAATGAGCAGTTCTTC. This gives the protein CASSEARGQVSYNEQFF.

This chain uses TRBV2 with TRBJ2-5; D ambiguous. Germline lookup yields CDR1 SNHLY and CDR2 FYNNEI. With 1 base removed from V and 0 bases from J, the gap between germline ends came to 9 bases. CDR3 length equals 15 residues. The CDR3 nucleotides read TGTGCCAGCAGTGAAGGGGCCGCTTACCAAGAGACCCAGTACTTC. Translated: CASSEGAAYQETQYF.

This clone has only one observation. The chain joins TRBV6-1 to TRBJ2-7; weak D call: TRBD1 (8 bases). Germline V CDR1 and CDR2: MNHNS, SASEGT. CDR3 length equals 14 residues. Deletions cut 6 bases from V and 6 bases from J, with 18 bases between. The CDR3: CASSGNRGEGEQYF. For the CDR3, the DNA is TGTGCCAGCAGCGGCAACAGGGGGGAGGGCGAGCAGTACTTC.

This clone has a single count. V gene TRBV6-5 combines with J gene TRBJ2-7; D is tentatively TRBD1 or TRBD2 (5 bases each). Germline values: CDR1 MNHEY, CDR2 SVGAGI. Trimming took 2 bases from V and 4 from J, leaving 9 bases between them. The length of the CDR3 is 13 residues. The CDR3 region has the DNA TGTGCCAGCAGTTACCGGGACGGGTACGAGCAGTACTTC. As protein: CASSYRDGYEQYF.

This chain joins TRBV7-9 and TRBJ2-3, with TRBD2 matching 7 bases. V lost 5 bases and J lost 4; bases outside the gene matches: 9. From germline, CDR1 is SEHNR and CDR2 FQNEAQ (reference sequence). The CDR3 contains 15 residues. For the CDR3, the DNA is TGTGCCAGCAGCCTTGAGGCGGGAGCAGCAGATACGCAGTATTTT. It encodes CASSLEAGAADTQYF. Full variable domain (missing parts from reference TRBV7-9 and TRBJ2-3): DTGVSQNPRHKITKRGQNVTFRCDPISEHNRLYWYRQTLGQGPEFLTYFQNEAQLEKSRLLSDRFSAERPKGSFSTLEIQRTEQGDSAMYLCASSLEAGAADTQYFGPGTRLTVL.

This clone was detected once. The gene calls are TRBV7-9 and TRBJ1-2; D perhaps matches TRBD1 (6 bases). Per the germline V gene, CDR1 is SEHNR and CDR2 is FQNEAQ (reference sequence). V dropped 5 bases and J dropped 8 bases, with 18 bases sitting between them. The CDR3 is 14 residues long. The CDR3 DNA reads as TGTGCCAGCAGCACCGCCCTGGGGGCAGAGGGCTACACCTTC. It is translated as CASSTALGAEGYTF.

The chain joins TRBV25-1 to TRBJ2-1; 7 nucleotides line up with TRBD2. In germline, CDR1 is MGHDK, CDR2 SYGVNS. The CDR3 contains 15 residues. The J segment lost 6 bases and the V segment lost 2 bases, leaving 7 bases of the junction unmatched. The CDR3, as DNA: TGTGCCAGCAGTGAAGAGGGAGGGCCGGGCAATGAGCAGTTCTTC. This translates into CASSEEGGPGNEQFF.

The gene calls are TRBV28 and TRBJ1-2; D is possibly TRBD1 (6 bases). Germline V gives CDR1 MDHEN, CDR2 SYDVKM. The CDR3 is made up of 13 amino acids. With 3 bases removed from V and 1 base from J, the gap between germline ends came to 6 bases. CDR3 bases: TGTGCCAGCAGTTTGGGACATAACTATGGCTACACCTTC. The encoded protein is CASSLGHNYGYTF.

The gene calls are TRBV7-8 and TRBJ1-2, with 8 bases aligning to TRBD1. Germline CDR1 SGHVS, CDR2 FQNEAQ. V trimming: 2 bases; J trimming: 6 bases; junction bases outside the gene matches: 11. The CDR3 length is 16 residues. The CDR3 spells CASSLTTRTGRHGYTF. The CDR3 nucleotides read TGTGCCAGCAGCTTAACCACTCGGACAGGGAGACATGGCTACACCTTC. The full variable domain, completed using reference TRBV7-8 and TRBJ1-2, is GAGVSQSPRYKVAKRGQDVALRCDPISGHVSLFWYQQALGQGPEFLTYFQNEAQLDKSGLPSDRFFAERPEGSVSTLKIQRTQQEDSAVYLCASSLTTRTGRHGYTFGSGTRLTVV.

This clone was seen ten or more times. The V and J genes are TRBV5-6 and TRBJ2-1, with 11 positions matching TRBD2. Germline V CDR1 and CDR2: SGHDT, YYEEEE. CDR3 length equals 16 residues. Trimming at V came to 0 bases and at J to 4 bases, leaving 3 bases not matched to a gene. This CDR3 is CASSLEASGGYNEQFF. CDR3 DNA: TGTGCCAGCAGCTTGGAGGCTAGCGGGGGGTACAATGAGCAGTTCTTC.

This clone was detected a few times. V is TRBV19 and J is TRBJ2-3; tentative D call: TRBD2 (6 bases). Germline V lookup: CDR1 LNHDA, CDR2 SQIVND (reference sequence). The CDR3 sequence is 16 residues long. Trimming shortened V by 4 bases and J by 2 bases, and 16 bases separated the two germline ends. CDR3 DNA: TGTGCCAGTAGTACGGGGACTCTTTCTTACACAGATACGCAGTATTTT. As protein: CASSTGTLSYTDTQYF.

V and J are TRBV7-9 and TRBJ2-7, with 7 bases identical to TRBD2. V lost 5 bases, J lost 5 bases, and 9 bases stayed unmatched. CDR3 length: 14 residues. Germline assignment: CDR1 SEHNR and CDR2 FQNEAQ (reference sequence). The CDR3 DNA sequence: TGTGCCAGCAGCCCGGGGAGGGGCTTCGACGAGCAGTACTTC. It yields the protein CASSPGRGFDEQYF.

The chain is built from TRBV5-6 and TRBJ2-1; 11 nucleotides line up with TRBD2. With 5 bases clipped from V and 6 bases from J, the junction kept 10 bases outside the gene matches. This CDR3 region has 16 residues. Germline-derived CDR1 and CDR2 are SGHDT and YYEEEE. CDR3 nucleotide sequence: TGTGCCAGCAGTTTCTTAGGGACTAGCGGATTCAATGAGCAGTTCTTC. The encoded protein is CASSFLGTSGFNEQFF.

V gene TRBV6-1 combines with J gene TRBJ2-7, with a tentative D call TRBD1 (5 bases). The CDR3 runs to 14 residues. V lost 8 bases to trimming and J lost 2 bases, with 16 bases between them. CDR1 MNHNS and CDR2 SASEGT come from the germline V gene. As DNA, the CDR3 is TGTGCCAGCGGGTGGGGTACAGGAGCCTACGAGCAGTACTTC. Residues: CASGWGTGAYEQYF.

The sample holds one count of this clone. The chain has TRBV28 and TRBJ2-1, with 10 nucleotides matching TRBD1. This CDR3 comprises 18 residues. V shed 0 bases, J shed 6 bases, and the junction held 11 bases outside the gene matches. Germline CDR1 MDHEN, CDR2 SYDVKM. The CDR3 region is CASSLWSSGTGELNEQFF. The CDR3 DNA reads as TGTGCCAGCAGTTTATGGTCATCCGGGACAGGGGAACTCAATGAGCAGTTCTTC.

CDR3 DNA: TGCGCCAGCAGTGAGTCGGAACAGGGGGTCTCTGGAAACACCATATATTTT. This gives the protein CASSESEQGVSGNTIYF. The chain couples TRBV10-2 to TRBJ1-3; 8 bases are shared with TRBD1. CDR3 length: 17 residues. Germline values: CDR1 WSHSY, CDR2 SAAADI. The ends lost 0 bases at V and 0 bases at J; junction bases unmatched: 4.

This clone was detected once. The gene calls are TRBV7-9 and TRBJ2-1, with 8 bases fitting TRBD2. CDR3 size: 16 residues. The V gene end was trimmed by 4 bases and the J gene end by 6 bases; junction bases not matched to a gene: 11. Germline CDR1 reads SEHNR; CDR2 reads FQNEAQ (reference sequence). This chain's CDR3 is CASSSQTSEQGNEQFF. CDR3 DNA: TGTGCCAGCAGCTCGCAGACTAGCGAACAAGGCAATGAGCAGTTCTTC.

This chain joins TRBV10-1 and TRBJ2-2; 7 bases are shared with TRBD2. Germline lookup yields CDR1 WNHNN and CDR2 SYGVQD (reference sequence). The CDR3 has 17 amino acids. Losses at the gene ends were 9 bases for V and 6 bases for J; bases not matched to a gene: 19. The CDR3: CASPVTDRLAEAGELFF. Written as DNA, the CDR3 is TGCGCCAGTCCTGTGACTGATCGTCTAGCGGAAGCCGGGGAGCTGTTTTTT.

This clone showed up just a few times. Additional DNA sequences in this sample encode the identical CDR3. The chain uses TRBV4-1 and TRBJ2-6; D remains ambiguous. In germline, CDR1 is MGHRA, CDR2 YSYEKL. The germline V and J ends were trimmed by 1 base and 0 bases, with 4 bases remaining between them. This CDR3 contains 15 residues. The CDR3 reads CASSQVASGANVLTF. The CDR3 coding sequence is TGCGCCAGCAGCCAAGTTGCCTCTGGGGCCAACGTCCTGACTTTC.

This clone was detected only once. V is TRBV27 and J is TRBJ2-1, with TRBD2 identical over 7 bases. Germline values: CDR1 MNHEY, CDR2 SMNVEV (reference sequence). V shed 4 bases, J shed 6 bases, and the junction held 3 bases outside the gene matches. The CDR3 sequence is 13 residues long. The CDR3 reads CASSWAGANEQFF. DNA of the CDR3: TGTGCCAGCAGTTGGGCGGGAGCCAATGAGCAGTTCTTC.

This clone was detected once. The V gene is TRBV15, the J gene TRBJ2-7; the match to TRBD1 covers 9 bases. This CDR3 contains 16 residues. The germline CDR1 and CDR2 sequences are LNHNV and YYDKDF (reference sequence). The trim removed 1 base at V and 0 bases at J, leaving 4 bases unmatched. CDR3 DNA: TGTGCCACCAGCAGAGGGGGACAGGGAGGCTCCTACGAGCAGTACTTC. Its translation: CATSRGGQGGSYEQYF.